A single sample gave rise to the 15 T cell receptor beta chains below, sequenced in a study of Ad26.COV2.S vaccination and SARS-CoV-2 variants. Only in-frame clones appear in the TCRdb table, and some are missing; sequencing was by immunoSEQ multiplex PCR. The data contain roughly 350,000 clones, about 86% of them singletons. The treatment is: some 19 received Ad26.COV2.S at low or high dose, single or two shots; roughly five received placebo; per-sample allocation not given. On day 63 after the first injection, vaccine and placebo recipients gave samples. The sample was peripheral blood, taken in a trial of Ad26.COV2.S vaccine versus placebo. All receptors derive from a person aged 18-60 years who received the Ad26.COV2.S COVID-19 vaccine or a placebo.

The chain employs TRBV9 and TRBJ2-3; D gene uncertain. The V and J ends lost 4 bases and 1 base respectively, with 10 bases between them. Germline V gives CDR1 SGDLS, CDR2 YYNGEE. The CDR3 has 14 residues. This chain's CDR3 is CASSLPHGTDTQYF. CDR3 bases: TGTGCCAGCAGCTTGCCCCATGGCACAGATACGCAGTATTTT.

The CDR3 is CSAPGTGGYTF. The CDR3 coding sequence is TGCAGTGCGCCCGGGACAGGAGGCTACACCTTC. This chain uses TRBV20-1 with TRBJ1-2; TRBD1 matches at 8 bases. Germline assignment: CDR1 DFQATT and CDR2 SNEGSKA (reference sequence). This CDR3 has 11 amino acids. V trimming: 6 bases; J trimming: 8 bases; junction bases outside the gene matches: 5.

The chain uses TRBV4-1 and TRBJ1-2, with TRBD1 matching over 8 bases. CDR3 size: 15 residues. Germline trimming cut 2 bases from V and 5 bases from J; bases unmatched to any gene: 7. Germline CDR1 reads MGHRA; CDR2 reads YSYEKL. The CDR3 DNA reads as TGCGCCAGCAGCCAAACCCCAGGACAGGGTTATGGCTACACCTTC. This sequence encodes CASSQTPGQGYGYTF.

The chain carries TRBV10-2 and TRBJ2-2, with D possibly called TRBD1 or TRBD2 (5 bases each). Trimming left V 2 bases short and J 7 bases short, with 14 bases between. Germline CDR1 and CDR2: WSHSY and SAAADI. The CDR3 runs to 15 residues. In nucleotides, the CDR3 is TGCGCCAGCAGTGAGCCGGGGCGCCGGGGCGGGGAGCTGTTTTTT. It translates to CASSEPGRRGGELFF.

The chain has TRBV4-1 and TRBJ1-4; 10 positions match TRBD1. The ends lost 3 bases at V and 0 bases at J; junction bases unmatched: 16. The length of the CDR3 is 21 residues. From germline, CDR1 is MGHRA and CDR2 YSYEKL. CDR3 sequence: CASSQDPPGQGFWSTNEKLFF. In DNA form, the CDR3 reads TGCGCCAGCAGCCAGGATCCCCCGGGACAGGGGTTTTGGTCAACTAATGAAAAACTGTTTTTT.

The chain uses TRBV27 and TRBJ1-5, with D possibly TRBD1 on 6 matching bases. Trimming took 3 bases from V and 4 from J, leaving 7 bases between them. Germline CDR1 reads MNHEY; CDR2 reads SMNVEV (reference sequence). CDR3 length: 13 amino acids. The CDR3 DNA reads TGTGCCAGCAGTTTGGGACAAAATCAGCCCCAGCATTTT. This encodes CASSLGQNQPQHF.

V gene TRBV2 combines with J gene TRBJ2-7, with 12 bases matching TRBD2. The trim removed 4 bases at V and 1 base at J, leaving 8 bases unmatched. CDR1 and CDR2 (germline): SNHLY, FYNNEI. The CDR3 contains 17 residues. CDR3 nucleotides: TGTGCCAGCAGTGGAGGACTAGCGGGATTAAAATCCTACGAGCAGTACTTC. Its protein is CASSGGLAGLKSYEQYF.

The genes are TRBV19 and TRBJ2-2; 8 nucleotides agree with TRBD2. Losses at the gene ends were 7 bases for V and 6 bases for J; bases not matched to a gene: 19. Germline V CDR1 and CDR2: LNHDA, SQIVND (reference sequence). The CDR3 covers 18 residues. The CDR3 region has the DNA TGTGCCAGTAAAGGCTTAGCGGGACCCGAAAAAGTCTCCGGGGAGCTGTTTTTT. It specifies CASKGLAGPEKVSGELFF. Variable domain in full (rest from reference TRBV19 and TRBJ2-2): DGGITQSPKYLFRKEGQNVTLSCEQNLNHDAMYWYRQDPGQGLRLIYYSQIVNDFQKGDIAEGYSVSREKKESFPLTVTSAQKNPTAFYLCASKGLAGPEKVSGELFFGEGSRLTVL.

The chain is built from TRBV10-3 and TRBJ2-7; D ambiguous. Deletions cut 6 bases from V and 3 bases from J, with 18 bases between. Germline V gene data show CDR1 as ENHRY and CDR2 as SYGVKD. This CDR3 is built from 15 residues. CDR3: CAISPSLAGDYEQYF. Here the CDR3 DNA reads TGTGCCATCAGCCCGAGTCTTGCCGGTGACTACGAGCAGTACTTC.

The CDR3 DNA sequence: TGTGCCAGCAGTCACCTGGGACAGAGAGGCATGAACACTGAAGCTTTCTTT. Amino acid sequence: CASSHLGQRGMNTEAFF. The chain carries TRBV6-6 and TRBJ1-1, with 7 bases identical to TRBD1. The V gene's germline CDR1 is MNHNY and CDR2 SVGAGI (reference sequence). The junction had 12 bases not matched to a gene; V was cut back by 5 bases and J by 0 bases. The length of the CDR3 is 17 residues.

This chain connects TRBV4-2 to TRBJ2-1, with 10 positions matching TRBD2. Germline CDR1 and CDR2: LGHNA and YNFKEQ. The V segment lost 0 bases and the J segment 0 bases; nucleotides outside the gene matches: 8. The CDR3 length is 19 residues. The CDR3 is CASSQDKTSGTSSYNEQFF. The CDR3 DNA follows: TGTGCCAGCAGCCAAGATAAAACTAGCGGGACGAGCTCCTACAATGAGCAGTTCTTC.

The CDR3 DNA follows: TGTGCCAGCTCACCACAAACTCGGGCAGCTATTGATGGCTACACCTTC. It encodes CASSPQTRAAIDGYTF. The rearrangement links TRBV18 to TRBJ1-2, with D hard to call. The V gene lost 1 base and the J gene lost 6 bases, with 18 bases spanning the gap. Germline V gives CDR1 KGHSH, CDR2 LQKENI. The CDR3 length is 16 residues.

The genes are TRBV3-1 (or the pseudogene TRBV3-2) and TRBJ1-5; no clear D. The V gene lost 0 bases and the J gene lost 1 base, with 10 bases spanning the gap. Germline assignment: CDR1 LGHDT and CDR2 YNNKEL (reference sequence). CDR3 size: 16 residues. The CDR3 region has the DNA TGTGCCAGCAGCCAAGAAGGAGGGAACAGCAATCAGCCCCAGCATTTT. This gives the protein CASSQEGGNSNQPQHF.

This clone was seen once. This sample includes further DNA sequences coding for the same CDR3. This chain uses TRBV7-2 with TRBJ2-7, with D perhaps matching TRBD2 (6 bases). The CDR3 spans 14 residues. V dropped 2 bases and J dropped 4 bases, with 12 bases sitting between them. In germline, CDR1 is SGHTA, CDR2 FQGNSA. The CDR3 bases are TGTGCCAGCAGCTTATCCCGGGACTCGTACGAGCAGTACTTC. Amino acids: CASSLSRDSYEQYF.

Concerning this clone: In the same sample, other DNA sequences code for this CDR3. The gene calls are TRBV11-2 and TRBJ2-7; D is unresolved. This CDR3 contains 13 residues. CDR1 is SGHAT and CDR2 is FQNNGV in the germline V gene. The germline V and J ends were trimmed by 1 base and 0 bases, with 4 bases remaining between them. CDR3 residues: CASSLGASYEQYF. The CDR3, as DNA: TGTGCCAGCAGCTTAGGGGCCTCCTACGAGCAGTACTTC.